Below are 30 T cell receptor beta chains sequenced from a single sample in a study of blood T cell repertoires in COVID-19. Assay used: immunoSEQ multiplex PCR; TCRdb lists only in-frame clones, some missing. The data contain 130,000 to 150,000 clones, approximately 91% of them singletons. The sequenced sample was peripheral blood. The receptors come from a man in his fifties with active or convalescent COVID-19.

This rearrangement joins TRBV7-9 to TRBJ1-1; 7 bases map to TRBD1. The CDR3 totals 14 residues. V dropped 2 bases and J dropped 4; count of bases not matched to a gene: 4. Germline CDR1 is SEHNR and CDR2 is FQNEAQ (reference sequence). The CDR3 protein is CASSLNTGATEAFF. DNA for the CDR3: TGTGCCAGCAGCTTAAATACAGGGGCCACTGAAGCTTTCTTT.

V usage is TRBV4-3 and J usage is TRBJ1-3, with no clear D. There are 15 residues in the CDR3. Trimming cost V 0 bases and J 0 bases, with 6 bases left between them. From germline, CDR1 is LGHNA and CDR2 YSLEER. The CDR3 loop reads CASSQDRGSGNTIYF. CDR3 DNA sequence: TGCGCCAGCAGCCAAGATCGGGGCTCTGGAAACACCATATATTTT.

The CDR3 spells CATSRDMDNYEQYF. The CDR3 DNA reads TGTGCCACCAGCAGAGATATGGACAACTACGAGCAGTACTTC. The chain couples TRBV15 to TRBJ2-7; the D gene is possibly TRBD1 (5 bases). Germline values: CDR1 LNHNV, CDR2 YYDKDF (reference sequence). The V and J ends lost 0 bases and 3 bases respectively, with 9 bases between them. The CDR3 runs to 14 residues.

The chain has TRBV28 and TRBJ2-1; D may be TRBD1 (7 bases). The CDR3 runs to 15 residues. Between the trimmed V and J ends, which lost 3 bases and 0 bases, there was a span of 9 bases. Germline V lookup: CDR1 MDHEN, CDR2 SYDVKM. Here the CDR3 reads CASSLQGGSYNEQFF. The CDR3 DNA reads as TGTGCCAGCAGTTTGCAGGGGGGCTCCTACAATGAGCAGTTCTTC.

This clone has only a few counts. This chain joins TRBV4-1 and TRBJ1-5; weak D call: TRBD1 (5 bases). Germline V gives CDR1 MGHRA, CDR2 YSYEKL. This CDR3 is 15 amino acids long. The ends were cut back, 0 bases at V and 9 bases at J, with 15 bases in the middle. CDR3 residues: CASSQDIQGGRPQHF. Written as DNA, the CDR3 is TGCGCCAGCAGCCAAGATATCCAGGGAGGGAGGCCCCAGCATTTT.

V is TRBV5-4 and J is TRBJ1-1, with D hard to call. Trimming took off 4 bases at V and 1 base at J, with 20 bases between the two ends. Germline V gene data show CDR1 as SGHNT and CDR2 as YYREEE (reference sequence). The CDR3 loop spans 17 amino acids. The DNA for the CDR3 is TGTGCCAGCAGCCCCCCCGGTCGGGGTGGGAAGAACACTGAAGCTTTCTTT. It encodes CASSPPGRGGKNTEAFF.

J is TRBJ2-7 and V is TRBV7-9; the match to TRBD2 covers 7 bases. CDR3 length equals 14 residues. Germline CDR1 SEHNR, CDR2 FQNEAQ (reference sequence). Trimming cost V 3 bases and J 2 bases; bases outside gene matches: 4. The CDR3 protein is CASSFPGGTYEQYF. CDR3 sequence (DNA): TGTGCCAGCAGCTTCCCGGGGGGAACCTACGAGCAGTACTTC. Full variable domain (rest looked up from reference TRBV7-9 and TRBJ2-7): DTGVSQNPRHKITKRGQNVTFRCDPISEHNRLYWYRQTLGQGPEFLTYFQNEAQLEKSRLLSDRFSAERPKGSFSTLEIQRTEQGDSAMYLCASSFPGGTYEQYFGPGTRLTVT.

This clone has just a few counts. This chain connects TRBV3-1 (or the pseudogene TRBV3-2) to TRBJ2-1, with D possibly being TRBD2 (5 bases). The CDR3 has 15 residues. The germline V and J ends were trimmed by 0 bases and 8 bases, with 14 bases remaining between them. Germline V gene lookup returns CDR1 LGHDT and CDR2 YNNKEL (reference sequence). CDR3 in amino acids: CASSQDRGLADEQFF. CDR3 nucleotide sequence: TGTGCCAGCAGCCAAGATCGGGGTCTAGCAGATGAGCAGTTCTTC.

The chain recombines TRBV24-1 with TRBJ1-2; 11 bases align to TRBD1. After removal of 7 bases from V and 4 bases from J, the junction contained 10 bases not matched to a gene. The CDR3 totals 16 residues. CDR1 and CDR2 from the germline V gene are KGHDR and SFDVKD. The CDR3 DNA is TGTGCCACCAGCCGACCGGGACAGGGGGATACCTATGGCTACACCTTC. Translated, it gives CATSRPGQGDTYGYTF.

The chain joins TRBV11-2 to TRBJ2-1, with D unresolved. Trimming left V 8 bases short and J 7 bases short, with 9 bases between. Germline values: CDR1 SGHAT, CDR2 FQNNGV. The CDR3 sequence is 11 residues long. The CDR3 DNA reads as TGTGCCAGCTCCGTACGGAATGAGCAGTTCTTC. It translates to CASSVRNEQFF.

In regard to this clone: One end of the junction is discordant with germline, which a read error may explain. The genes are TRBV6-2 or TRBV6-3 and TRBJ2-7; D call uncertain. This CDR3 has 11 amino acids. The germline V gene has CDR1 MNHEY and CDR2 SVGEGT. The CDR3 nucleotides read TGTGCCAGCAGTCACTCCTACGAGCAGTACTTC. The encoded protein is CASSHSYEQYF.

The chain combines TRBV2 with TRBJ1-2; D unclear. V was shortened by 6 bases and J by 4 bases, with 15 bases between the two germline ends. This CDR3 is built from 14 residues. The germline gives CDR1 SNHLY, CDR2 FYNNEI. CDR3 in amino acids: CASRSRPGSYGYTF. The CDR3 DNA sequence: TGTGCCAGCAGGTCCCGCCCTGGGAGCTATGGCTACACCTTC.

V and J are TRBV5-6 and TRBJ2-7, with 9 bases aligning to TRBD2. Germline V gene data show CDR1 as SGHDT and CDR2 as YYEEEE. The CDR3 is 15 amino acids. The V segment lost 3 bases and the J segment 3 bases; nucleotides outside the gene matches: 7. The CDR3 loop is CASSSGTSRSYEQYF. In DNA, the CDR3 is TGTGCCAGCAGCTCGGGGACTAGCCGGAGCTACGAGCAGTACTTC.

The rearrangement joins TRBV6-6 to TRBJ2-7, with 7 bases matching TRBD2. Trimming took 6 bases from V and 0 from J; bases not matched to a gene: 5. The CDR3 length is 14 residues. CDR1 and CDR2 (germline): MNHNY, SVGAGI (reference sequence). In DNA form, the CDR3 reads TGTGCCAGCAGACTTAGCGGGTCCTCCTACGAGCAGTACTTC. As protein: CASRLSGSSYEQYF.

This chain connects TRBV19 to TRBJ2-5, with a possible D match to TRBD2 (5 bases). Per the germline V gene, CDR1 is LNHDA and CDR2 is SQIVND (reference sequence). Deletions cut 4 bases from V and 5 bases from J, with 14 bases between. The CDR3 runs to 14 residues. CDR3 region: CASSTSGVAETQYF. DNA of the CDR3: TGTGCCAGTAGTACCTCCGGGGTAGCGGAGACCCAGTACTTC. The whole variable domain, remainder taken from reference TRBV19 and TRBJ2-5, is DGGITQSPKYLFRKEGQNVTLSCEQNLNHDAMYWYRQDPGQGLRLIYYSQIVNDFQKGDIAEGYSVSREKKESFPLTVTSAQKNPTAFYLCASSTSGVAETQYFGPGTRLLVL.

This chain links TRBV14 with TRBJ1-4, with 8 bases matching TRBD1. The CDR3 has 19 amino acids. Germline V lookup: CDR1 SGHDN, CDR2 FVKESK. V lost 3 bases, J lost 0 bases, and 12 bases stayed unmatched. The CDR3 DNA sequence: TGTGCCAGCAGCCATGGATGGGACAGGAGGAAAGCAACTAATGAAAAACTGTTTTTT. It is translated as CASSHGWDRRKATNEKLFF.

The genes are TRBV18 and TRBJ2-3, with D possibly being TRBD2 (6 bases). The germline V gene encodes CDR1 KGHSH and CDR2 LQKENI. This CDR3 is built from 15 residues. The V gene lost 2 bases and the J gene lost 1 base, with 10 bases spanning the gap. CDR3 nucleotides: TGTGCCAGCTCACCAACGTCGGGAGGCACAGATACGCAGTATTTT. Translating it yields CASSPTSGGTDTQYF.

This chain links TRBV19 with TRBJ1-5; 9 positions agree with TRBD1. The CDR3 is made up of 16 amino acids. V was clipped by 1 base and J by 7 bases; unmatched bases: 8. Looked up from germline, CDR1 is LNHDA and CDR2 is SQIVND (reference sequence). DNA of the CDR3: TGTGCCAGTAGTATAGCACAAGGACAGGGGAGACAGCCCCAGCATTTT. This translates into CASSIAQGQGRQPQHF.

Details on this clone: One junction end does not reproduce the germline sequence, and a read error may be involved. J is TRBJ1-1 and V is TRBV15; D is uncertain. The CDR3 spans 13 residues. Per germline, CDR1 LNHNV and CDR2 YYDKDF (reference sequence). CDR3 amino acids: CATGRYTATEAFF. In DNA, the CDR3 is TGTGCCACCGGCAGGTATACAGCAACTGAAGCTTTCTTT.

The J gene is TRBJ2-7, the V gene TRBV2; D is perhaps TRBD1 (5 bases). V gave up 1 base and J gave up 4 bases, with 8 bases separating them. The CDR3 has 13 residues. Germline CDR1 and CDR2: SNHLY and FYNNEI. The CDR3 region is CASSEDRKYEQYF. CDR3 nucleotide sequence: TGTGCCAGCAGTGAAGACAGGAAATACGAGCAGTACTTC.

The chain couples TRBV5-8 to TRBJ2-5, with 9 bases aligning to TRBD1. The CDR3 spans 18 residues. CDR1 and CDR2 (germline): SGHTS, YDEGEE. V lost 0 bases and J lost 2; bases outside the gene matches: 11. The CDR3 loop is CASSLVGTGIIKQETQYF. In nucleotides, the CDR3 is TGTGCCAGCAGCTTGGTTGGGACAGGGATTATCAAACAAGAGACCCAGTACTTC.

The V and J genes are TRBV10-3 and TRBJ1-2; 7 bases fit TRBD1. Germline V CDR1 and CDR2: ENHRY, SYGVKD. The V gene end was trimmed by 3 bases and the J gene end by 2 bases; junction bases not matched to a gene: 3. This CDR3 is 14 amino acids long. CDR3 in amino acids: CAISDGQANYGYTF. The CDR3, as DNA: TGTGCCATCAGTGATGGACAGGCCAACTATGGCTACACCTTC.

Only a few counts were recorded for this clone. The chain joins TRBV27 to TRBJ1-2; TRBD1 agrees at 7 bases. V shed 10 bases, J shed 5 bases, and the junction held 10 bases outside the gene matches. The CDR3 has 13 amino acids. The V gene's germline CDR1 is MNHEY and CDR2 SMNVEV (reference sequence). The CDR3 region has the DNA TGTGCCACCCGTAGGACAGGAAAATATGGCTACACCTTC. Encoded protein: CATRRTGKYGYTF.

This chain joins TRBV18 and TRBJ2-7; 7 bases fit TRBD1. The CDR3 loop spans 15 amino acids. Germline CDR1 and CDR2: KGHSH and LQKENI. The ends lost 8 bases at V and 1 base at J; junction bases unmatched: 11. CDR3: CASTKGATGSYEQYF. CDR3 DNA: TGTGCCAGCACCAAGGGGGCTACAGGGTCCTACGAGCAGTACTTC. Full variable domain (rest looked up from reference TRBV18 and TRBJ2-7): NAGVMQNPRHLVRRRGQEARLRCSPMKGHSHVYWYRQLPEEGLKFMVYLQKENIIDESGMPKERFSAEFPKEGPSILRIQQVVRGDSAAYFCASTKGATGSYEQYFGPGTRLTVT.

J is TRBJ2-5 and V is TRBV19; 7 bases map to TRBD2. The V and J ends lost 8 bases and 5 bases, in that order; junction bases with no gene match: 14. The CDR3 runs 15 residues. CDR1 is LNHDA and CDR2 is SQIVND in the germline V gene (reference sequence). CDR3 DNA sequence: TGTGCCAGTTCTCGACCGGGGGGATTTGGGGAGACCCAGTACTTC. It encodes CASSRPGGFGETQYF.

The chain combines TRBV18 with TRBJ2-1, with 7 bases matching TRBD2. Germline V gives CDR1 KGHSH, CDR2 LQKENI. Trimming cost V 0 bases and J 14 bases; bases outside gene matches: 4. The CDR3 length is 12 residues. The CDR3 here is CASSPPWGLKFF. CDR3 in DNA: TGTGCCAGCTCACCACCGTGGGGACTAAAGTTCTTC. The full variable domain, its missing parts supplied by reference TRBV18 and TRBJ2-1, is NAGVMQNPRHLVRRRGQEARLRCSPMKGHSHVYWYRQLPEEGLKFMVYLQKENIIDESGMPKERFSAEFPKEGPSILRIQQVVRGDSAAYFCASSPPWGLKFFGPGTRLTVL.

With regard to this clone: A junction end diverges from the germline sequence, so it may reflect a read error. This sequence joins TRBV7-2 and TRBJ2-1; TRBD2 is a possible D gene (5 bases). Per germline, CDR1 SGHTA and CDR2 FQGNSA. The CDR3 totals 15 residues. The CDR3 DNA sequence: TGTGCCAGCAGACCAACTAGAATCTCCCACAATGAGCAGTTCTTC. Translating it yields CASRPTRISHNEQFF.

The J gene is TRBJ2-5, the V gene TRBV19; TRBD1 agrees at 10 bases. This CDR3 region has 15 residues. The V gene's germline CDR1 is LNHDA and CDR2 SQIVND (reference sequence). V was pared by 3 bases and J by 5 bases, with 6 bases of the junction left unmatched. The CDR3 spells CASSIKTGGRETQYF. The CDR3 nucleotides read TGTGCCAGTAGTATCAAGACAGGGGGCAGGGAGACCCAGTACTTC.

This chain joins TRBV5-8 and TRBJ1-5; TRBD1 matches at 8 bases. The CDR3 consists of 15 residues. After removal of 4 bases from V and 2 bases from J, the junction contained 5 bases not matched to a gene. Germline V gives CDR1 SGHTS, CDR2 YDEGEE. For the CDR3, the DNA is TGTGCCAGCAGCCCTGACAGGGGTGGCAATCAGCCCCAGCATTTT. It translates to CASSPDRGGNQPQHF.

V gene TRBV6-5 combines with J gene TRBJ1-4; the match to TRBD1 covers 10 bases. The CDR3 is 13 amino acids. Germline V gene data show CDR1 as MNHEY and CDR2 as SVGAGI. V shed 7 bases, J shed 7 bases, and the junction held 3 bases outside the gene matches. Here the CDR3 reads CASMRTGGEKLFF. The CDR3 coding sequence is TGTGCCAGCATGAGGACAGGGGGTGAAAAACTGTTTTTT.